These T cell receptor beta chains were read from a single sample in a study of shared clonotypes between healthy human individuals. Libraries were prepared by immunoSEQ multiplex PCR; TCRdb keeps only in-frame clonotypes and omits some of them. The table shows millions of clones, with approximately 94% occurring only once. Sequenced material: naive CD8+ T cells sorted from blood. All receptors derive from a man aged 18-30 years in good health. The CDR3 runs from the conserved cysteine through the conserved F or W. D genes are given only for firm matches. For some rows the clone size is stated as once, few or many, or as a class when expanded; others skip it.

V: TRBV28; size: once; length: 20; D: TRBD1; J: TRBJ1-2; DNA: TGTGCCAGCAGTTCGCGAGTTACAGGGGGCGAAGGGTCCACTAACTATGGCTACACCTTC; CDR3: CASSSRVTGGEGSTNYGYTF
V: TRBV29-1; size: -; length: 14; D: -; J: TRBJ2-5; DNA: TGCAGCGTCTATGGGACTGAATTCCAAGAGACCCAGTACTTC; CDR3: CSVYGTEFQETQYF
V: TRBV7-9; size: -; length: 16; D: -; J: TRBJ1-6; DNA: TGTGCCAGCAGACTCGGGGATGTCTCCTATAATTCACCCCTCCACTTT; CDR3: CASRLGDVSYNSPLHF
V: TRBV30; size: -; length: 14; D: -; J: TRBJ1-1; DNA: TGTGCCTGGAGTCTCGGGACGTCGAACACTGAAGCTTTCTTT; CDR3: CAWSLGTSNTEAFF
V: TRBV2; size: -; length: 13; D: TRBD1; J: TRBJ2-7; DNA: TGTGCCAAGGCCCGGGACAGGGGCCACGAGCAGTACTTC; CDR3: CAKARDRGHEQYF
V: TRBV27; size: once; length: 12; D: -; J: TRBJ2-7; DNA: TGTGCCAGCAGTTTACCGGGGCTCGAGCAGTACTTC; CDR3: CASSLPGLEQYF
V: TRBV5-6; size: -; length: 13; D: -; J: TRBJ2-7; DNA: TGTGCCAGCAGTTACCGATTGGGCTACGAGCAGTACTTC; CDR3: CASSYRLGYEQYF
V: TRBV6-1; size: few; length: 12; D: -; J: TRBJ1-1; DNA: TGTGCCAGCATAAATGGTAACACTGAAGCTTTCTTT; CDR3: CASINGNTEAFF
V: TRBV30; size: -; length: 14; D: TRBD1; J: TRBJ1-2; DNA: TGTGCCTGGAGTGTCGCCGGGACAGGGGAGGGCTACACCTTC; CDR3: CAWSVAGTGEGYTF
V: TRBV13; size: -; length: 13; D: -; J: TRBJ2-3; DNA: TGTGCCAGCAGCTACCAAACTGGCGATACGCAGTATTTT; CDR3: CASSYQTGDTQYF
V: TRBV5-6; size: -; length: 14; D: TRBD1; J: TRBJ1-1; DNA: TGTGCCAGCAGCCAGGGACAGGGGGTAACTGAAGCTTTCTTT; CDR3: CASSQGQGVTEAFF
V: TRBV7-2; size: -; length: 15; D: -; J: TRBJ2-7; DNA: TGTGCCAGCAGCTTAGGAGGGACTGTGGCCTACGAGCAGTACTTC; CDR3: CASSLGGTVAYEQYF
V: TRBV4-3; size: once; length: 15; D: TRBD1; J: TRBJ2-7; DNA: TGCGCCAGCAGCCAACACCCGGACAGGGGCTACGAGCAGTACTTC; CDR3: CASSQHPDRGYEQYF
V: TRBV5-6; size: -; length: 16; D: -; J: TRBJ2-7; DNA: TGTGCCAGCAGCTTGGGACTAGGTTTTGGGGGATACGAGCAGTACTTC; CDR3: CASSLGLGFGGYEQYF
V: TRBV7-7; size: -; length: 14; D: -; J: TRBJ2-1; DNA: TGTGCTAGCAGCAATACAGGGTATCTCAATGAGCAGTTCTTC; CDR3: CASSNTGYLNEQFF
V: TRBV5-1; size: -; length: 19; D: TRBD2; J: TRBJ2-3; DNA: TGCGCCAGCAGCTTGGTATTCACTAGCGGGGGAGCTAGCACAGATACGCAGTATTTT; CDR3: CASSLVFTSGGASTDTQYF
V: TRBV27; size: -; length: 11; D: TRBD1; J: TRBJ2-7; DNA: TGTGCCAGCAGGGGACAGTACGAGCAGTACTTC; CDR3: CASRGQYEQYF
V: TRBV4-3; size: -; length: 14; D: -; J: TRBJ2-1; DNA: TGCGCCAGCAGCCACGATAATGTACTCGGTGAGCAGTTCTTC; CDR3: CASSHDNVLGEQFF
V: TRBV27; size: -; length: 14; D: TRBD1; J: TRBJ2-7; DNA: TGTGCCAGCAGTCTCCAGGGGGCCTCCTACGAGCAGTACTTC; CDR3: CASSLQGASYEQYF
V: TRBV10-1; size: -; length: 14; D: -; J: TRBJ1-1; DNA: TGCGCCAGCAGTGAGTCGGGGGGCGGCACTGAAGCTTTCTTT; CDR3: CASSESGGGTEAFF
V: TRBV5-1; size: -; length: 12; D: -; J: TRBJ2-1; DNA: TGCGCCAGCAGCTGGGGTGTGAATGAGCAGTTCTTC; CDR3: CASSWGVNEQFF
V: TRBV30; size: -; length: 10; D: -; J: TRBJ2-3; DNA: TGTGCCTGGAGTGGAGATACGCAGTATTTT; CDR3: CAWSGDTQYF
V: TRBV28; size: -; length: 14; D: -; J: TRBJ1-1; DNA: TGTGCCAGCAGTCTTGACAGTTACGGCACTGAAGCTTTCTTT; CDR3: CASSLDSYGTEAFF
V: TRBV4-3; size: -; length: 15; D: -; J: TRBJ1-2; DNA: TGCGCCAGCAGCCAAGATAGCGACAGCAACTATGGCTACACCTTC; CDR3: CASSQDSDSNYGYTF
V: TRBV11-2; size: -; length: 13; D: TRBD2; J: TRBJ2-1; DNA: TGTGCCAGCAGCAGACTAGCGGGAAATGAGCAGTTCTTC; CDR3: CASSRLAGNEQFF
V: TRBV4-1; size: -; length: 15; D: TRBD2; J: TRBJ2-1; DNA: TGCGCCAGCAGCCCGGGACTAGCGGGGGGTAGTGAGCAGTTCTTC; CDR3: CASSPGLAGGSEQFF
V: TRBV30; size: -; length: 13; D: -; J: TRBJ2-7; DNA: TGTGCCTGGATCAGTAGGCAGGGCTACGAGCAGTACTTC; CDR3: CAWISRQGYEQYF
V: TRBV6-6; size: -; length: 13; D: TRBD1; J: TRBJ1-2; DNA: TGTGCCAGCAGTTACGGGACAGGGTGGATAGACACCTTC; CDR3: CASSYGTGWIDTF
V: TRBV13; size: -; length: 14; D: -; J: TRBJ2-2; DNA: TGTGCCAGCCTGGGGGCCAGGGGCGTCGGGGAGCTGTTTTTT; CDR3: CASLGARGVGELFF
V: TRBV16; size: -; length: 11; D: -; J: TRBJ1-1; DNA: TGTGCCAGCAGCCAATCGACAGGAGCTTTCTTT; CDR3: CASSQSTGAFF
V: TRBV5-6; size: -; length: 15; D: TRBD1; J: TRBJ2-2; DNA: TGTGCCAGCAGCTTTTCGACAGGGATGACCGGGGAGCTGTTTTTT; CDR3: CASSFSTGMTGELFF
V: TRBV27; size: -; length: 13; D: -; J: TRBJ2-7; DNA: TGTGCCAGCAGCCCCCTGCCTACCTACGAGCAGTACTTC; CDR3: CASSPLPTYEQYF
V: TRBV27; size: once; length: 18; D: TRBD1; J: TRBJ1-6; DNA: TGTGCCAGCAGTTTAGGGAGACAGGGGCCCTTTTATAATTCACCCCTCCACTTT; CDR3: CASSLGRQGPFYNSPLHF
V: TRBV30; size: once; length: 15; D: -; J: TRBJ1-2; DNA: TGTGCCTGGACCCTTAACGAGGGGGTGGACTATGGCTACACCTTC; CDR3: CAWTLNEGVDYGYTF
V: TRBV2; size: -; length: 15; D: TRBD1; J: TRBJ1-1; DNA: TGTGCCAGCACCGAAAGGGACAGCCAGAACACTGAAGCTTTCTTT; CDR3: CASTERDSQNTEAFF
V: TRBV18; size: -; length: 15; D: -; J: TRBJ1-3; DNA: TGTGCCAGCTCACCATTCCCCTCCTCTGGAAACACCATATATTTT; CDR3: CASSPFPSSGNTIYF
V: TRBV9; size: -; length: 14; D: TRBD2; J: TRBJ2-5; DNA: TGTGCCAGCAGCGCAAGCGGGGCTCAAGAGACCCAGTACTTC; CDR3: CASSASGAQETQYF